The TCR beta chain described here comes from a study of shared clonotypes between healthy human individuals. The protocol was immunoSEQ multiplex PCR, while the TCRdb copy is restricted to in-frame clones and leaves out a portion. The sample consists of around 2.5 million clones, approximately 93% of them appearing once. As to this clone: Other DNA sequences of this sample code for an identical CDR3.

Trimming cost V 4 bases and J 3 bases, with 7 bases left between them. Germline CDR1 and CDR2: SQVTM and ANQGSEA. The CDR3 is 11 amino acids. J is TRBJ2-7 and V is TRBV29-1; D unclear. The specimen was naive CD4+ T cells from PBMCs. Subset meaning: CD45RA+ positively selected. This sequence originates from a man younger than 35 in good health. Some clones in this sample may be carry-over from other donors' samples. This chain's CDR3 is CSVAAVYEQYF. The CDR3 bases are TGCAGCGTTGCGGCAGTCTACGAGCAGTACTTC.